These 9 T cell receptor beta chains originate from one sample sequenced in a study of CD8+ T cells in alopecia areata. The treatment: oral pan-JAK inhibitor, 5-10 mg twice daily. The authors extracted RNA and reverse transcribed it into cDNA as the sequencing template. Here immunoSEQ multiplex PCR was the method, and the copy in TCRdb shows in-frame clones only, minus some. The profile covers around 300,000 clones, with roughly 60% appearing a single time and roughly 0.88% taken by the ten largest. This specimen was CD4+ T cells sorted from blood, taken between weeks 51 and 52, from a patient treated with tofacitinib. These receptors came from a human donor with alopecia areata.

This clone was recorded a few times. The chain is built from TRBV7-9 and TRBJ2-6, with D maybe TRBD1 (6 bases). Per germline, CDR1 SEHNR and CDR2 FQNEAQ (reference sequence). CDR3 length: 17 amino acids. Deletions cut 5 bases from V and 1 base from J, with 15 bases between. In DNA, the CDR3 is TGTGCCAGCAGCCTCTTTCCCAGGGGATCTGGGGCCAACGTCCTGACTTTC. Translation: CASSLFPRGSGANVLTF.

The chain is built from TRBV27 and TRBJ2-5; 10 nucleotides agree with TRBD2. Germline lookup yields CDR1 MNHEY and CDR2 SMNVEV (reference sequence). This CDR3 region has 17 residues. V lost 0 bases to trimming and J lost 4 bases; unmatched junction nucleotides: 8. Written as DNA, the CDR3 is TGTGCCAGCAGTTTATCTCGCCTAGCGGGGGCCTTAGAGACCCAGTACTTC. As protein: CASSLSRLAGALETQYF.

Here the CDR3 reads CASSSGQAYGYTF. CDR3 sequence (DNA): TGTGCCAGCAGCTCCGGACAGGCCTATGGCTACACCTTC. The rearrangement links TRBV7-2 to TRBJ1-2, with 7 positions matching TRBD1. Per germline, CDR1 SGHTA and CDR2 FQGNSA. The CDR3 spans 13 residues. The V gene end was trimmed by 4 bases and the J gene end by 4 bases; junction bases not matched to a gene: 3.

The count of this clone is one. The V and J genes are TRBV10-2 and TRBJ2-1; TRBD1 aligns across 9 bases. This CDR3 comprises 16 residues. The V gene end was trimmed by 0 bases and the J gene end by 8 bases; junction bases not matched to a gene: 8. CDR1 is WSHSY and CDR2 is SAAADI in the germline V gene. CDR3 bases: TGCGCCAGCAGTGAGTCGATGGGGACAGGGAGCGATGAGCAGTTCTTC. Its translation is CASSESMGTGSDEQFF.

The chain is built from TRBV5-4 and TRBJ2-1; 11 bases are shared with TRBD1. The CDR3 sequence is 16 residues long. The germline gives CDR1 SGHNT, CDR2 YYREEE (reference sequence). V shed 0 bases and J 6 bases; nucleotides not matched to a gene: 5. CDR3 nucleotides: TGTGCCAGCAGCTTGGCGTCCGGACAGGGGGCCAATGAGCAGTTCTTC. It is translated as CASSLASGQGANEQFF.

The chain couples TRBV9 to TRBJ2-1; 8 nucleotides align to TRBD2. J was trimmed by 6 bases and V by 2 bases; bases with no gene match: 4. Germline V gives CDR1 SGDLS, CDR2 YYNGEE. This CDR3 spans 14 amino acids. In nucleotides, the CDR3 is TGTGCCAGCAGCGTCGGGACTAGTCCCAATGAGCAGTTCTTC. This encodes CASSVGTSPNEQFF.

The chain links TRBV4-2 to TRBJ2-7; possible D gene TRBD2, 5 bases. The CDR3 runs 15 residues. Trimming pared 3 bases from V and 3 bases from J, leaving 15 bases between. CDR1 and CDR2 from the germline V gene are LGHNA and YNFKEQ. CDR3 DNA: TGTGCCAGCAGCCAGGACTTCGCCCCCCGCTACGAGCAGTACTTC. Its protein product is CASSQDFAPRYEQYF.

J is TRBJ1-1 and V is TRBV20-1; possibly TRBD1 for D (5 bases). With 7 bases removed from V and 8 bases from J, the gap between germline ends came to 14 bases. Germline V gene sequence: CDR1 DFQATT, CDR2 SNEGSKA (reference sequence). There are 11 residues in the CDR3. The CDR3 spells CSVRTGLEAFF. DNA of the CDR3: TGCAGTGTCCGAACAGGACTAGAAGCTTTCTTT.

This clone was seen ten or more times. The V call is TRBV27, the J call TRBJ1-1, with no clear D. Germline loops: CDR1 MNHEY, CDR2 SMNVEV (reference sequence). This CDR3 region has 12 residues. The germline V and J ends were trimmed by 3 bases and 9 bases, with 11 bases remaining between them. The CDR3 DNA reads TGTGCCAGCAGTTTGGACGGAAGGCAAGCTTTCTTT. Translation gives CASSLDGRQAFF.